Below are 22 T cell receptor beta chains sequenced from a single sample in a study of blood T cell repertoires in COVID-19. Method: immunoSEQ multiplex PCR; TCRdb's copy keeps in-frame clones and lacks some. The sample comprises roughly 570,000 clones, approximately 91% of which are singletons, and roughly 8% rests with the top ten. Sequencing was carried out using peripheral blood. The receptors derive from a woman aged 50 to 60 with COVID-19, enrolled during active disease.

This clone was observed a few times. The chain combines TRBV27 with TRBJ1-5; D gene unclear. V dropped 6 bases and J dropped 6 bases, with 12 bases sitting between them. Germline values: CDR1 MNHEY, CDR2 SMNVEV (reference sequence). There are 13 residues in the CDR3. CDR3 nucleotides: TGTGCCAGCAGCCGAGTCGCGGGTCAGCCCCAGCATTTT. Amino acids: CASSRVAGQPQHF.

This clone was recorded a few times. The V gene is TRBV30, the J gene TRBJ1-2; D not certain. From germline, CDR1 is GTSNPN and CDR2 SVGIG (reference sequence). This CDR3 is 11 amino acids long. Trimming removed 2 bases from V and 7 bases from J, with 8 bases in between. CDR3 residues: CAWSSGVGYTF. The CDR3 bases are TGTGCCTGGAGTTCCGGGGTTGGCTACACCTTC.

The rearrangement links TRBV28 to TRBJ2-2, with TRBD1 identical over 8 bases. V gave up 6 bases and J gave up 4 bases; unmatched junction bases: 7. The germline V gene has CDR1 MDHEN and CDR2 SYDVKM. The CDR3 covers 15 residues. CDR3 DNA sequence: TGTGCCAGCAGCCCAGGGGGCCGTGCCACCGGGGAGCTGTTTTTT. Translating it yields CASSPGGRATGELFF.

The chain links TRBV6-5 to TRBJ1-2, with no clear D. Looked up from germline, CDR1 is MNHEY and CDR2 is SVGAGI. The V end lost 6 bases, the J end lost 4 bases, and 9 bases lay between the germline ends. There are 12 residues in the CDR3. CDR3 residues: CASSGGFYGYTF. CDR3 sequence (DNA): TGTGCCAGCAGCGGCGGATTCTATGGCTACACCTTC.

The chain combines TRBV24-1 with TRBJ2-3; no definite D call. CDR1 is KGHDR, CDR2 SFDVKD, per germline. With 1 base removed from V and 6 bases from J, the gap between germline ends came to 7 bases. This CDR3 has 13 amino acids. Written as DNA, the CDR3 is TGTGCCACCAGTGATTTATCACTCGATACGCAGTATTTT. It yields the protein CATSDLSLDTQYF.

This clone was counted a single time. The chain has TRBV15 and TRBJ2-1, with a weak D call TRBD1 (6 bases). The CDR3 runs to 14 residues. Between the trimmed V and J ends, which lost 1 base and 5 bases, there was a span of 9 bases. CDR1 is LNHNV and CDR2 is YYDKDF in the germline V gene (reference sequence). The CDR3 loop reads CATSRGTVDNEQFF. The DNA of the CDR3 is TGTGCCACCAGCAGAGGGACAGTGGACAATGAGCAGTTCTTC.

The chain combines TRBV7-8 with TRBJ1-1; tentatively, D is TRBD1 (6 bases). The germline gives CDR1 SGHVS, CDR2 FQNEAQ. V gave up 5 bases and J gave up 1 base, with 14 bases separating them. This CDR3 has 15 residues. The CDR3 protein is CASSTVGASNTEAFF. The CDR3 DNA reads as TGTGCCAGCAGCACGGTGGGGGCATCGAACACTGAAGCTTTCTTT.

The CDR3 is CASIDRGVSEAFF. CDR3 coding DNA: TGTGCCAGCATCGACAGGGGAGTGTCTGAAGCTTTCTTT. V gene TRBV12-3 or TRBV12-4 combines with J gene TRBJ1-1, with 8 bases aligning to TRBD1. The CDR3 length is 13 residues. The junction had 7 bases not matched to a gene; V was cut back by 7 bases and J by 6 bases.

The rearrangement uses TRBV5-5 and TRBJ2-7, with D perhaps matching TRBD2 (6 bases). In germline, CDR1 is SGHKS, CDR2 YYEKEE (reference sequence). The CDR3 has 15 residues. Trimming took 6 bases from V and 5 from J, leaving 21 bases between them. The CDR3 reads CASNSYPGPSDEQYF. CDR3 nucleotides: TGTGCCAGCAACTCGTATCCGGGTCCTAGCGACGAGCAGTACTTC.

The chain is built from TRBV9 and TRBJ2-2; 11 bases are a match to TRBD2. The CDR3 spans 16 residues. After removal of 5 bases from V and 3 bases from J, the junction contained 6 bases not matched to a gene. Germline V gene data show CDR1 as SGDLS and CDR2 as YYNGEE. In DNA form, the CDR3 reads TGTGCCAGCAGTGTCCAGACTAGCGGGGACACCGGGGAGCTGTTTTTT. Translation: CASSVQTSGDTGELFF.

V and J are TRBV2 and TRBJ2-3; 11 nucleotides line up with TRBD2. Trimming took 6 bases from V and 0 from J; bases not matched to a gene: 8. This CDR3 has 17 residues. Germline V gene data show CDR1 as SNHLY and CDR2 as FYNNEI. Here the CDR3 DNA reads TGTGCCAGCAGGCCAAGGGCTAGCGGGGGGAGCACAGATACGCAGTATTTT. Protein: CASRPRASGGSTDTQYF.

This clone was seen just once. The chain is built from TRBV7-9 and TRBJ1-1, with a possible D match to TRBD1 (5 bases). CDR3 length: 14 residues. From germline, CDR1 is SEHNR and CDR2 FQNEAQ (reference sequence). V was trimmed by 1 base and J by 7 bases, leaving 13 bases between them. The CDR3 here is CASSLGGREGEAFF. The CDR3 DNA follows: TGTGCCAGCAGCTTAGGGGGCAGGGAAGGTGAAGCTTTCTTT.

J is TRBJ2-3 and V is TRBV19; 9 bases are a match to TRBD1. Per germline, CDR1 LNHDA and CDR2 SQIVND (reference sequence). CDR3 size: 16 residues. V shed 4 bases, J shed 2 bases, and the junction held 7 bases outside the gene matches. CDR3 sequence (DNA): TGTGCCAGTAGTACGGCCGGGACAGGGAACACAGATACGCAGTATTTT. Amino acids: CASSTAGTGNTDTQYF.

This clone appeared many times. CDR3 in amino acids: CASTREGSSYEQYF. CDR3 DNA sequence: TGTGCCAGCACCCGAGAAGGGAGCTCCTACGAGCAGTACTTC. V gene TRBV6-5 combines with J gene TRBJ2-7; weak D call: TRBD2 (5 bases). CDR1 is MNHEY, CDR2 SVGAGI, per germline. Trimming stripped 7 bases from V and 0 bases from J, with 13 bases between. The CDR3 runs to 14 residues.

The rearrangement joins TRBV2 to TRBJ1-5; no definite D call. CDR1 SNHLY and CDR2 FYNNEI come from the germline V gene. CDR3 length: 12 residues. V shed 6 bases and J shed 11 bases, with 14 bases lying between them. The CDR3 DNA follows: TGTGCCAGCAGGATCGCTCTGCCAGCCCAGCATTTT. It yields the protein CASRIALPAQHF. The full variable domain, its missing parts supplied by reference TRBV2 and TRBJ1-5, is EPEVTQTPSHQVTQMGQEVILRCVPISNHLYFYWYRQILGQKVEFLVSFYNNEISEKSEIFDDQFSVERPDGSNFTLKIRSTKLEDSAMYFCASRIALPAQHFGDGTRLSIL.

This clone showed up just once. The chain is built from TRBV6-5 and TRBJ1-1; 8 bases agree with TRBD1. The CDR3 contains 15 residues. V was pared by 5 bases and J by 5 bases, with 10 bases of the junction left unmatched. From germline, CDR1 is MNHEY and CDR2 SVGAGI. The CDR3 is CASSPRPGTGTEAFF. The DNA of the CDR3 is TGTGCCAGCAGTCCCCGCCCGGGGACAGGTACTGAAGCTTTCTTT.

In its sample, this clone was seen once. V is TRBV12-3 or TRBV12-4 and J is TRBJ1-1; D may be TRBD1 (6 bases). The CDR3 consists of 13 residues. V was pared by 3 bases and J by 5 bases, with 10 bases between. Here the CDR3 reads CASSFGGRTEAFF. The CDR3 nucleotides read TGTGCCAGCAGTTTTGGGGGCAGAACTGAAGCTTTCTTT.

The V gene is TRBV5-1, the J gene TRBJ2-2; 7 bases fit TRBD1. This CDR3 is built from 13 residues. With V trimmed by 7 bases and J by 5 bases, 5 bases remained unmatched. Germline assignment: CDR1 SGHRS and CDR2 YFSETQ. The CDR3 here is CASRRGQTGELFF. CDR3 sequence (DNA): TGCGCCAGCCGTAGGGGGCAAACCGGGGAGCTGTTTTTT.

This sequence joins TRBV4-1 and TRBJ1-3; D ambiguous. The CDR3 has 17 amino acids. Looked up from germline, CDR1 is MGHRA and CDR2 is YSYEKL. V was cut by 1 base and J by 0 bases, with 13 bases left in between. CDR3 nucleotides: TGCGCCAGCAGCCAAGCCCAGGACGGACTCTCTGGAAACACCATATATTTT. This codes for CASSQAQDGLSGNTIYF.

The chain couples TRBV27 to TRBJ1-2; TRBD1 agrees at 8 bases. Trimming removed 3 bases from V and 7 bases from J; junction bases left unmatched: 7. The CDR3 covers 14 residues. Germline CDR1 reads MNHEY; CDR2 reads SMNVEV (reference sequence). CDR3 nucleotides: TGTGCCAGCAGTTTGACAGGGGCACGAGGTGGCTACACCTTC. This codes for CASSLTGARGGYTF.

The chain has TRBV12-3 or TRBV12-4 and TRBJ1-3; no clear D. This CDR3 region has 13 residues. V was clipped by 3 bases and J by 2 bases, with 5 bases between them. As DNA, the CDR3 is TGTGCCAGCAGTTTCCGGGCTGGAAACACCATATATTTT. It is translated as CASSFRAGNTIYF.

V usage is TRBV7-3 and J usage is TRBJ1-1, with D possibly TRBD1 on 5 matching bases. Germline assignment: CDR1 SGHTA and CDR2 FQGTGA. The CDR3 sequence is 13 residues long. Trimming left V 5 bases short and J 10 bases short, with 17 bases between. The CDR3 here is CASSPKGRGVAFF. The CDR3 nucleotides are TGTGCCAGCAGCCCCAAGGGTCGGGGGGTAGCTTTCTTT. Looking up the rest from reference TRBV7-3 and TRBJ1-1 gives the full variable domain: GAGVSQTPSNKVTEKGKYVELRCDPISGHTALYWYRQSLGQGPEFLIYFQGTGAADDSGLPNDRFFAVRPEGSVSTLKIQRTERGDSAVYLCASSPKGRGVAFFGQGTRLTVV.